The rows below give T cell receptor beta chains drawn from one sample of a study of T cells in Graves' hyperthyroidism and ophthalmopathy. TCRdb reprocessed the multiplex PCR reads with MiXCR, giving one entry per CDR3 protein. The sample includes around 690,000 distinct CDR3 sequences, approximately 15% of them seen just once. Sequencing used blood. The receptors were gathered from a man aged 45-65 years with Graves' hyperthyroidism. The CDR3 runs from the conserved cysteine through the conserved F or W. The D gene is left open where the match is weak. For some rows the clone size is stated as once, few or many, or as a class when expanded; others skip it.

D | size | J | V | DNA | CDR3
TRBD1 | NA | TRBJ2-7 | TRBV3-1 | TGTGCCAGCAGCCGAACAGGGGGTGCTCCCTACGAGCAGTACTTC | CASSRTGGAPYEQYF
NA | many | TRBJ1-1 | TRBV19 | TGTGCCAGTAGACGGGACGGTTGGGGCACTGAAGCTTTCTTT | CASRRDGWGTEAFF
TRBD1 | NA | TRBJ1-2 | TRBV4-3 | TGCGCCAGCAGCCAAGTTCTGAAGGACAGGACTAACTATGGCTACACCTTC | CASSQVLKDRTNYGYTF
NA | many | TRBJ2-3 | TRBV6-2/TRBV6-3 | TGTGCCAGCAGTTACTCCCTAGCGGATACGCAGTATTTT | CASSYSLADTQYF
NA | many | TRBJ2-1 | TRBV29-1 | TGCAGCGTTGAAGAGGGGACCAGGGGTAGTAGCGGAACCTACAATGAGCAGTTCTTC | CSVEEGTRGSSGTYNEQFF
NA | many | TRBJ2-5 | TRBV27 | TGTGCCAGCAGTTTATTAGCCAGGAGCCAAGAGACCCAGTACTTC | CASSLLARSQETQYF
NA | NA | TRBJ2-1 | TRBV2 | TGTGCCAGCAGTGACGTTACTGCCTACAATGAGCAGTTCTTC | CASSDVTAYNEQFF
NA | many | TRBJ2-4 | TRBV6-1 | TGTGCCAGCAGTTCTATGGTCCTATCCATAGCCAAAAACATTCAGTACTTC | CASSSMVLSIAKNIQYF
NA | few | TRBJ2-2 | TRBV9 | TGTGCCAGCAGCGTACAAGGGGGACTATCCCTCACCGGGGAGCTGTTTTTT | CASSVQGGLSLTGELFF
NA | many | TRBJ1-1 | TRBV9 | TGTGCCAGCAGCGCCTTACAGGGTCTCTTCACTGAAGCTTTCTTT | CASSALQGLFTEAFF
NA | many | TRBJ2-5 | TRBV18 | TGTGCCAGCTCACCACCGACTAGAACACAAGAGACCCAGTACTTC | CASSPPTRTQETQYF
TRBD1 | NA | TRBJ2-4 | TRBV5-1 | TGCGCCAGCAGCGGAGGGGACAGGCTAGCCAAAAACATTCAGTACTTC | CASSGGDRLAKNIQYF
NA | NA | TRBJ1-4 | TRBV29-1 | TGCAGCGTTGAAGATCCCCCAATGAAACTGTTTTTT | CSVEDPPMKLFF
NA | NA | TRBJ2-7 | TRBV6-2/TRBV6-3 | TGTGCCAGCAGTTACGCCCCGCTGGCGGGCGGGACCTACGAGCAGTACTTC | CASSYAPLAGGTYEQYF
NA | many | TRBJ2-5 | TRBV20-1 | TGCAGTGCCTTCGGGGGTCAAGAGACCCAGTACTTC | CSAFGGQETQYF
TRBD1 | NA | TRBJ2-1 | TRBV25-1 | TGTGCCTCTAGGCAGGGGGCTATGGATGAGCAGTTCTTC | CASRQGAMDEQFF
TRBD2 | NA | TRBJ2-7 | TRBV20-1 | TGCAGTGCTAGAGATACGCTAGCGGCCAGCGAGCAGTACTTC | CSARDTLAASEQYF
TRBD1 | NA | TRBJ1-4 | TRBV3-1 | TGTGCCAGCAGCCAAGATCAGACAGGGCAGTGGGAAAAACTGTTTTTT | CASSQDQTGQWEKLFF
NA | many | TRBJ2-5 | TRBV20-1 | TGCAGTGCCAGCAGGGGAATGGAGACCCAGTACTTC | CSASRGMETQYF
NA | many | TRBJ1-1 | TRBV2 | TGTGCCAGATCAAGAGGGCAAAAATCCACTGAAGCTTTCTTT | CARSRGQKSTEAFF
NA | NA | TRBJ2-7 | TRBV30 | TGTGCCTGTCGCGGGGAACGGGACGAGCAGTACTTC | CACRGERDEQYF
TRBD2 | NA | TRBJ2-3 | TRBV19 | TGTGCCAGTAAGGGGCTAGCGGGAGGGCCAAAGACAGATACGCAGTATTTT | CASKGLAGGPKTDTQYF
TRBD1 | NA | TRBJ1-4 | TRBV7-9 | TGTGCCAGCAGGTCGGGACAGGAGCTCGCTAATGAAAAACTGTTTTTT | CASRSGQELANEKLFF
NA | many | TRBJ1-1 | TRBV2 | TGTGCTACCCACTCTTGGGGCCGGGAGACTGAAGCTTTCTTT | CATHSWGRETEAFF
TRBD1 | NA | TRBJ1-2 | TRBV20-1 | TGCAGTGCTAGAGCAGGGGGGGACTATGGCTACACCTTC | CSARAGGDYGYTF
TRBD1 | few | TRBJ2-5 | TRBV18 | TGTGCCAGCTCACTACACCCGGTACAGGGGGAGACCCAGTACTTC | CASSLHPVQGETQYF
TRBD1 | many | TRBJ2-1 | TRBV19 | TGTGCCAGTCGCCGGGACAGCTCCTACAATGAGCAGTTCTTC | CASRRDSSYNEQFF
TRBD1 | few | TRBJ1-2 | TRBV28 | TGTGCCAGCAGTGGGAGGGACAGGGGAAATGGCTACACCTTC | CASSGRDRGNGYTF
NA | NA | TRBJ1-3 | TRBV28 | TGTGCCAGCAGTTTATCGATGAACTCTGGACACACCATATATTTT | CASSLSMNSGHTIYF
NA | NA | TRBJ2-4 | TRBV28 | TGTGCCAGCAGAGGGCTGTTGAGGGAGAACATTCAGTACTTC | CASRGLLRENIQYF
NA | few | TRBJ2-4 | TRBV29-1 | TGCAGCGTATCGGGTATGATCTCCAAAAACATTCAGTACTTC | CSVSGMISKNIQYF
NA | few | TRBJ2-5 | TRBV3-1 | TGTGCCAGCACCGCCTACCAAGAGACCCAGTACTTC | CASTAYQETQYF
TRBD1 | many | TRBJ2-1 | TRBV10-3 | TGTGCCATCAGCCTTACGGACAGGGTGAATGAGCAGTTCTTC | CAISLTDRVNEQFF